The 11 T cell receptor beta chains below come from one sample, sequenced in a study of cytomegalovirus exposure and HLA in healthy donors. The study ran its PCR with 60 Vbeta and 13 Jbeta primers. Assay used: immunoSEQ multiplex PCR; TCRdb lists only in-frame clones, some missing. This sample has fewer than 95,000 clones, with around 77% found just once. The sequencing input was PBMCs. Receptors originate from a man younger than 45 in good health and CMV-seronegative.

The chain is built from TRBV6-6 and TRBJ1-2; weak D call: TRBD1 (5 bases). Trimming cost V 7 bases and J 2 bases, with 8 bases left between them. Germline V gives CDR1 MNHNY, CDR2 SVGAGI (reference sequence). The CDR3 has 12 residues. The CDR3 loop is CASTPGNYGYTF. CDR3 sequence (DNA): TGTGCCAGCACCCCAGGGAACTATGGCTACACCTTC.

Comments on this clone: The junction shows a germline mismatch at one end, possibly a read error. Other DNA variants within this sample encode the same CDR3. The rearrangement joins TRBV5-6 to TRBJ1-2; the match to TRBD1 covers 7 bases. This CDR3 has 13 amino acids. Germline V gene data show CDR1 as SGHDT and CDR2 as YYEEEE. CDR3 residues: CASSTGQRHGYTF. CDR3 nucleotide sequence: TGTGCCAGCAGCACGGGACAGCGTCATGGTTACACCTTC.

The chain recombines TRBV4-3 with TRBJ2-2, with D unresolved. The germline CDR1 and CDR2 sequences are LGHNA and YSLEER. The CDR3 contains 15 residues. V was pared by 0 bases and J by 7 bases, with 12 bases between. CDR3 coding DNA: TGCGCCAGCAGCCAAGATGGTCCGGTTATCGGGGAGCTGTTTTTT. Its translation: CASSQDGPVIGELFF.

This clone has just a few counts. The rearrangement links TRBV18 to TRBJ2-3; TRBD1 agrees at 7 bases. The CDR3 has 15 amino acids. V was clipped by 5 bases and J by 0 bases; unmatched bases: 5. Germline loops: CDR1 KGHSH, CDR2 LQKENI. As DNA, the CDR3 is TGTGCCAGCTCATCGACAGGGACCAGCACAGATACGCAGTATTTT. It is translated as CASSSTGTSTDTQYF.

The rearrangement uses TRBV9 and TRBJ1-6; tentatively, D is TRBD1 (5 bases). The CDR3 sequence is 15 residues long. Germline CDR1 SGDLS, CDR2 YYNGEE. V lost 0 bases and J lost 7, with 11 bases in between. In DNA form, the CDR3 reads TGTGCCAGCAGCGTAGACCAGGGTAAAAATTCACCCCTCCACTTT. Its protein product is CASSVDQGKNSPLHF.

The chain combines TRBV13 with TRBJ2-5; TRBD2 matches at 7 bases. V gave up 5 bases and J gave up 2 bases; unmatched junction bases: 2. The CDR3 loop spans 13 amino acids. Per germline, CDR1 PRHDT and CDR2 FYEKMQ (reference sequence). The CDR3 reads CASSLGGQETQYF. Written as DNA, the CDR3 is TGTGCCAGCAGCCTCGGGGGGCAAGAGACCCAGTACTTC.

The CDR3 is CASSGSSYEQYF. CDR3 sequence (DNA): TGTGCCAGCAGCGGCAGCTCCTACGAGCAGTACTTC. The chain has TRBV14 and TRBJ2-7; D not resolved. V lost 5 bases, J lost 0 bases, and 5 bases lay in between. The CDR3 runs 12 residues. Germline assignment: CDR1 SGHDN and CDR2 FVKESK.

This chain joins TRBV19 and TRBJ2-6; 8 nucleotides line up with TRBD1. The CDR3 is made up of 17 amino acids. V shed 5 bases and J 0 bases; nucleotides not matched to a gene: 6. Germline-derived CDR1 and CDR2 are LNHDA and SQIVND (reference sequence). The CDR3: CASSAQQGDSGANVLTF. CDR3 DNA sequence: TGTGCCAGTAGTGCACAACAGGGGGACTCTGGGGCCAACGTCCTGACTTTC. The whole variable domain, remainder taken from reference TRBV19 and TRBJ2-6, is DGGITQSPKYLFRKEGQNVTLSCEQNLNHDAMYWYRQDPGQGLRLIYYSQIVNDFQKGDIAEGYSVSREKKESFPLTVTSAQKNPTAFYLCASSAQQGDSGANVLTFGAGSRLTVL.

This chain links TRBV18 with TRBJ1-2, with D possibly matching TRBD1 (5 bases). Germline V CDR1 and CDR2: KGHSH, LQKENI. The CDR3 runs 13 residues. The V gene lost 5 bases and the J gene lost 4 bases, with 11 bases spanning the gap. DNA of the CDR3: TGTGCCAGCTCAACGACAGACCTCTATGGCTACACCTTC. The encoded protein is CASSTTDLYGYTF.

The V and J genes are TRBV19 and TRBJ1-1, with D perhaps TRBD1 (6 bases). The germline gives CDR1 LNHDA, CDR2 SQIVND (reference sequence). V lost 5 bases to trimming and J lost 5 bases, with 15 bases between them. The CDR3 totals 14 residues. The CDR3 is CASSPGQWGTEAFF. The CDR3 DNA reads TGTGCCAGTAGTCCCGGACAGTGGGGGACTGAAGCTTTCTTT.

The J gene is TRBJ2-5, the V gene TRBV6-6; TRBD1 is a possible D gene (6 bases). V lost 5 bases and J lost 4, with 14 bases in between. Germline CDR1 MNHNY, CDR2 SVGAGI (reference sequence). CDR3 length equals 14 residues. The CDR3 loop is CASSRDRHRETQYF. CDR3 DNA: TGTGCCAGCAGTCGAGACAGGCACCGAGAGACCCAGTACTTC.